This entry describes one T cell receptor beta chain. This record comes from a study of blood T cell repertoires in COVID-19. Only in-frame clones appear in the TCRdb table, and some are missing; sequencing was by immunoSEQ multiplex PCR. The sample contains more than 200,000 clones, 84% of which appear only once. This clonotype originated in a man between 60 and 75 years old with acute or convalescent COVID-19. The source material was peripheral blood.

The CDR3 reads CASSLGGGANYNEQFF. The CDR3 region has the DNA TGTGCCAGCAGCTTAGGCGGGGGAGCTAACTACAATGAGCAGTTCTTC. This chain connects TRBV11-3 to TRBJ2-1; 7 bases align to TRBD2. The CDR3 totals 16 residues. The germline V gene encodes CDR1 SGHNT and CDR2 YENEEA. Germline trimming cut 1 base from V and 3 bases from J; bases unmatched to any gene: 6.